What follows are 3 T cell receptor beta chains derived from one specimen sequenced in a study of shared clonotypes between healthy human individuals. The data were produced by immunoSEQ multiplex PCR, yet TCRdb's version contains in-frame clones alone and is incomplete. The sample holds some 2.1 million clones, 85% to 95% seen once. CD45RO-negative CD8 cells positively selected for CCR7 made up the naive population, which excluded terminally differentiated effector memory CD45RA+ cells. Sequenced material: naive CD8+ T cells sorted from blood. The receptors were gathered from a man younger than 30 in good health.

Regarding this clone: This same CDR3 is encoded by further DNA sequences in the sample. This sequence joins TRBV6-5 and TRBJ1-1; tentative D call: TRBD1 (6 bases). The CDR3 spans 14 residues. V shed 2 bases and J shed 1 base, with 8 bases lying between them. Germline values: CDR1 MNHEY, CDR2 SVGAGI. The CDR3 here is CASSYGGQNTEAFF. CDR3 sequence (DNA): TGTGCCAGCAGTTACGGGGGGCAGAACACTGAAGCTTTCTTT.

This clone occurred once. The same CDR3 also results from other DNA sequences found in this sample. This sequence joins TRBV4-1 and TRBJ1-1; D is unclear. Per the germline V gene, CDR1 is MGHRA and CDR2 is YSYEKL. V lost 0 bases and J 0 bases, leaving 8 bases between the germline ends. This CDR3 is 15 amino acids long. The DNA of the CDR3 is TGCGCCAGCAGCCAAGAAAAAGGCCTGAACACTGAAGCTTTCTTT. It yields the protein CASSQEKGLNTEAFF.

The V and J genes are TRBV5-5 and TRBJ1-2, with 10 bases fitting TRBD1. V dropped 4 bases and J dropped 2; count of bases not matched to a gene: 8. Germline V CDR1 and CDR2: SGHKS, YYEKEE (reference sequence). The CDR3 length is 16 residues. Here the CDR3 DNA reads TGTGCCAGCAGCAACCGGGACAGGGGTCAGAACTATGGCTACACCTTC. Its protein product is CASSNRDRGQNYGYTF.